The rows below give T cell receptor beta chains drawn from one sample of a study of cytomegalovirus exposure and HLA in healthy donors. Produced via immunoSEQ multiplex PCR; TCRdb's table is partial and in-frame only. The sample shows 150,000 to 200,000 clones, 80% of them seen only once. Sequenced: PBMCs. The receptors were sampled from a woman in her thirties or forties in good health and CMV-seronegative. Both conserved end residues are part of each CDR3. The D gene is left open where the match is weak. Where a row states a size, it is once, few, many or the class of an expanded clone; other rows omit it.

D | J | size | V | DNA | CDR3
TRBD2 | TRBJ2-7 | NA | TRBV28 | TGTGCCAGCTCCATGGCTAGCGGTGCGTACGAGCAGTACTTC | CASSMASGAYEQYF
TRBD2 | TRBJ2-7 | NA | TRBV7-9 | TGTTCCAGCAGCTCCTTCCCGGGGAGCGGGAGGCTAACGGAGCAGTACTTC | CSSSSFPGSGRLTEQYF
NA | TRBJ1-4 | NA | TRBV28 | TGTGCCAGCAGTTACCGGGGTGAAAAACTGTTTTTT | CASSYRGEKLFF
NA | TRBJ2-2 | NA | TRBV7-9 | TGTGCCAGCAGCTTTGGGGAGATTAGGACCGGGGAGCTGTTTTTT | CASSFGEIRTGELFF
TRBD1 | TRBJ2-1 | NA | TRBV18 | TGTGCCAGCTCCGGGGACAGCTACAATGAGCAGTTCTTC | CASSGDSYNEQFF
TRBD1 | TRBJ1-1 | NA | TRBV19 | TGTGCCAGTAGTATAGATTCCGAACAGGGGTGGACTGAAGCTTTCTTT | CASSIDSEQGWTEAFF
NA | TRBJ1-2 | NA | TRBV5-4 | TGTGCCAGCAGCGCCGCGGTCAGCTATGGCTACACCTTC | CASSAAVSYGYTF
TRBD2 | TRBJ2-1 | NA | TRBV10-1 | TGCGCCAGCAGCACTAGCGGGAGGTTCTGCAATGAGCAGTTCTTC | CASSTSGRFCNEQFF
TRBD1 | TRBJ2-4 | NA | TRBV5-6 | TGTGCCAGCAGCTTGGTGGACAGGGCCAAAAACATTCAGTACTTC | CASSLVDRAKNIQYF
TRBD1 | TRBJ1-6 | NA | TRBV15 | TGTGCCACCAGCAGACCGAGGGACAGGGCTCATTCACCCCTCCACTTT | CATSRPRDRAHSPLHF
NA | TRBJ2-1 | NA | TRBV5-1 | TGCGCCAGCACCTTCCTACCGGGAGACCTCCCGAGGGATGAGCAGTTCTTC | CASTFLPGDLPRDEQFF
NA | TRBJ1-1 | few | TRBV4-3 | TGCGCCAGCAGCCAAGATCTCGGGGGGAGGACTGAAGCTTTCTTT | CASSQDLGGRTEAFF
NA | TRBJ1-5 | NA | TRBV28 | TGTGCCAGCAGTTTATTCTTTCAGCCCCAGCATTTT | CASSLFFQPQHF
TRBD2 | TRBJ2-1 | NA | TRBV7-9 | TGTGCCAGCAGCTACCCGGGACTAGCGGGGGGAAATGAGCAGTTCTTC | CASSYPGLAGGNEQFF
TRBD1 | TRBJ2-7 | NA | TRBV7-9 | TGTGCCAGCAGCTCAGGGGGTGGGGCCGAGCAGTACTTC | CASSSGGGAEQYF
NA | TRBJ1-2 | NA | TRBV30 | TGTGCCTGGAGTGATGGCGACGGGATGGGCTACACCTTC | CAWSDGDGMGYTF
TRBD1 | TRBJ2-7 | NA | TRBV13 | TGTGCCAGCAGCTTAGGTGGACAGGGGGGCTACGAGCAGTACTTC | CASSLGGQGGYEQYF
TRBD1 | TRBJ1-6 | NA | TRBV28 | TGTGCCTGCGGACAGGGAAATTTGAGGGGCCCCAATTCACCCCTCCACTTT | CACGQGNLRGPNSPLHF
NA | TRBJ2-7 | few | TRBV27 | TGTGCCAGCAGTGACAACCCCTACGAGCAGTACTTC | CASSDNPYEQYF
NA | TRBJ2-2 | NA | TRBV9 | TGTGCCAGCAGGGTCCAGGGGAACACCGGGGAGCTGTTTTTT | CASRVQGNTGELFF
NA | TRBJ2-1 | few | TRBV27 | TGTGCCAGCAGTTTTAGAGGTAATGAGCAGTTCTTC | CASSFRGNEQFF
TRBD1 | TRBJ2-7 | NA | TRBV11-2 | TGTGCCAGCAGCGCCGACAGGGGACTTTACTACGAGCAGTACTTC | CASSADRGLYYEQYF
NA | TRBJ2-7 | once | TRBV19 | TGTGCCAGTAAAGGGACAAATCCCTACGAGCAGTACTTC | CASKGTNPYEQYF
TRBD1 | TRBJ2-3 | NA | TRBV19 | TGTGCCAGTAGTCGGGGACAGGGTGGTTCAGATACGCAGTATTTT | CASSRGQGGSDTQYF
TRBD1 | TRBJ2-4 | few | TRBV2 | TGTGCCAGCAGTGTAGACAGGGGGCTAGGCAGTCAGTACTTC | CASSVDRGLGSQYF
TRBD1 | TRBJ1-1 | NA | TRBV11-3 | TGTGCCAGCAGGGCAGGGGGCGGGTACACTGAAGCTTTCTTT | CASRAGGGYTEAFF
NA | TRBJ2-1 | NA | TRBV30 | TGTGCCTGGAGTGTGGGAGAGACTGAGCAGTTCTTC | CAWSVGETEQFF
NA | TRBJ1-2 | NA | TRBV6-5 | TGTGCCAGCAGTTACGGGTTTGGGGGCTCCTATGGCTACACCTTC | CASSYGFGGSYGYTF
TRBD2 | TRBJ2-1 | NA | TRBV19 | TGTGCCAGTAGTCCTCGGGGCAGCGGGAAGTCCTACAATGAGCAGTTCTTC | CASSPRGSGKSYNEQFF
NA | TRBJ1-1 | NA | TRBV7-9 | TGTGCCAGCAGCCCCCTAGGGGCGGAAATGAACACTGAAGCTTTCTTT | CASSPLGAEMNTEAFF
TRBD1 | TRBJ2-5 | NA | TRBV11-2 | TGTGCCAGCAGCTTTTCCGGGACAGAGGAAGAGACCCAGTACTTC | CASSFSGTEEETQYF
TRBD2 | TRBJ2-3 | NA | TRBV6-1 | TGTGCCGTCCAGGAAGCGGGGGGGCGGAATACGCAGTATTTT | CAVQEAGGRNTQYF